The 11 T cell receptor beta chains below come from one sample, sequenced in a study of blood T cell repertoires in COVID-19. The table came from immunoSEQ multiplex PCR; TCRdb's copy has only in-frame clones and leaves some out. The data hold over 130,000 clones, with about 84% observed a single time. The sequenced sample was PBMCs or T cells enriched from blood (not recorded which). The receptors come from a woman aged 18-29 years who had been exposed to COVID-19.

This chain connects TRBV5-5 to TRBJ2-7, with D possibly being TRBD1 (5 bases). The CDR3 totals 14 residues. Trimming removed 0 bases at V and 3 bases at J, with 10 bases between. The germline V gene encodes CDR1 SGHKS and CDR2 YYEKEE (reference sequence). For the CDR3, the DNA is TGTGCCAGCAGCTTGGCAGGGTTCGACTACGAGCAGTACTTC. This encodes CASSLAGFDYEQYF.

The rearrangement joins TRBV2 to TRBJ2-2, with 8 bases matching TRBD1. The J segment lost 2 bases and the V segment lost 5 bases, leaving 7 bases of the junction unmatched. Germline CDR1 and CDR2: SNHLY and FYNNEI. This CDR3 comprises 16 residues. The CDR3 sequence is CASSRQGQANTGELFF. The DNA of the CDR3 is TGTGCCAGCAGTCGCCAGGGACAGGCCAACACCGGGGAGCTGTTTTTT.

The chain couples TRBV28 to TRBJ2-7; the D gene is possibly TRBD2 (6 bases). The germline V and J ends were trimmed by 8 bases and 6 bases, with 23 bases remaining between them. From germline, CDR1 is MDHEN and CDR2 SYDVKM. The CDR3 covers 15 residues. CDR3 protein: CASFPEGRGLGEQYF. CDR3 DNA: TGTGCCAGCTTTCCCGAGGGGCGGGGTTTAGGCGAGCAGTACTTC. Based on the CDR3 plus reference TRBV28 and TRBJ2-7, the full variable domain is DVKVTQSSRYLVKRTGEKVFLECVQDMDHENMFWYRQDPGLGLRLIYFSYDVKMKEKGDIPEGYSVSREKKERFSLILESASTNQTSMYLCASFPEGRGLGEQYFGPGTRLTVT.

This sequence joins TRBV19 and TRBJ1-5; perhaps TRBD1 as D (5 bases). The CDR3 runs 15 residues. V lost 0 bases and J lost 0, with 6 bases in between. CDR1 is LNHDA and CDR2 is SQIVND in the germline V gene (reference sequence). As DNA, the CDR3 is TGTGCCAGTAGTATAGACAGGGATAGCAATCAGCCCCAGCATTTT. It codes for CASSIDRDSNQPQHF. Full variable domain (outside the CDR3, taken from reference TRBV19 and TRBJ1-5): DGGITQSPKYLFRKEGQNVTLSCEQNLNHDAMYWYRQDPGQGLRLIYYSQIVNDFQKGDIAEGYSVSREKKESFPLTVTSAQKNPTAFYLCASSIDRDSNQPQHFGDGTRLSIL.

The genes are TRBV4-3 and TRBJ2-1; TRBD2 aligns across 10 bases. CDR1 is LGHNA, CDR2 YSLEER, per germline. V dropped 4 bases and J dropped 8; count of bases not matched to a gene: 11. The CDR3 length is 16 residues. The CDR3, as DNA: TGCGCCAGCAGCCCCGGAGGGCTAGCGGGAGTTTATGAGCAGTTCTTC. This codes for CASSPGGLAGVYEQFF.

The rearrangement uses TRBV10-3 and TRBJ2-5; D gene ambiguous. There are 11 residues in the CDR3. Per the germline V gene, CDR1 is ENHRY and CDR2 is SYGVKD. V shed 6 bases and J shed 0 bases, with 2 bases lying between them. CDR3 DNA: TGTGCCATCAGCAACCAAGAGACCCAGTACTTC. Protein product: CAISNQETQYF.

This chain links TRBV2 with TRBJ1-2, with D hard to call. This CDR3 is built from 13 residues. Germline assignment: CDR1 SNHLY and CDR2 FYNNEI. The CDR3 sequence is CLQRTSRDYGYTF. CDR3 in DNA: TGTCTGCAGCGGACCTCCCGTGACTATGGCTACACCTTC. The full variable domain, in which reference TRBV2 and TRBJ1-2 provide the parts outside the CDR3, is EPEVTQTPSHQVTQMGQEVILRCVPISNHLYFYWYRQILGQKVEFLVSFYNNEISEKSEIFDDQFSVERPDGSNFTLKIRSTKLEDSAMYFCLQRTSRDYGYTFGSGTRLTVV.

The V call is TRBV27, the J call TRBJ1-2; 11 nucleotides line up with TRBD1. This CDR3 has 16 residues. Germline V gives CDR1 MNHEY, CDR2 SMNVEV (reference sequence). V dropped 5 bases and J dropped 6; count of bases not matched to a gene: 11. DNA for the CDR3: TGTGCCAGCAGTAAAAACCAGGGACAGGGGGGAAATGGCTACACCTTC. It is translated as CASSKNQGQGGNGYTF.

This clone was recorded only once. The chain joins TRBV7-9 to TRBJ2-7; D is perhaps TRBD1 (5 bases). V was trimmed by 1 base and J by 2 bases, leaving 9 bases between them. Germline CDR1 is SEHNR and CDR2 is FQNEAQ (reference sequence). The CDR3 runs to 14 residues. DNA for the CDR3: TGTGCCAGCAGCTTAGACCAGGGTCCCTACGAGCAGTACTTC. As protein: CASSLDQGPYEQYF. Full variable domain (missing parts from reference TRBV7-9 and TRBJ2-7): DTGVSQNPRHKITKRGQNVTFRCDPISEHNRLYWYRQTLGQGPEFLTYFQNEAQLEKSRLLSDRFSAERPKGSFSTLEIQRTEQGDSAMYLCASSLDQGPYEQYFGPGTRLTVT.

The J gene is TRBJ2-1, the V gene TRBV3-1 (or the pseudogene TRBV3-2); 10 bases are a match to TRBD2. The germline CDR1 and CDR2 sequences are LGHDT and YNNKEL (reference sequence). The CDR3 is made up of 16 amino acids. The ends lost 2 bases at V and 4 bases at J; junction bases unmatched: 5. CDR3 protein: CASSQRGLAPYNEQFF. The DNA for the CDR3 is TGTGCCAGCAGCCAAAGGGGACTAGCGCCGTACAATGAGCAGTTCTTC.

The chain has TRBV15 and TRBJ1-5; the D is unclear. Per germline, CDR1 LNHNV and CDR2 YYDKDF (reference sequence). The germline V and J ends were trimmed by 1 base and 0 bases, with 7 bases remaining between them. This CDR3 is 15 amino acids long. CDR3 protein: CATSRGSGSNQPQHF. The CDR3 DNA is TGTGCCACCAGCAGAGGGTCCGGTAGCAATCAGCCCCAGCATTTT. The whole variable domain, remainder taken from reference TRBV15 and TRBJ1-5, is DAMVIQNPRYQVTQFGKPVTLSCSQTLNHNVMYWYQQKSSQAPKLLFHYYDKDFNNEADTPDNFQSRRPNTSFCFLDIRSPGLGDTAMYLCATSRGSGSNQPQHFGDGTRLSIL.